The following is a TCR beta chain sequence with its context. Sequenced by immunoSEQ multiplex PCR; TCRdb stores in-frame clones only, minus some. The sample lists some 200 clones; roughly 85% were seen once. CDR3 length equals 15 residues. The V and J ends lost 5 bases and 4 bases, in that order; junction bases with no gene match: 9. CDR1 and CDR2 from the germline V gene are LNHDA and SQIVND (reference sequence). The source of the sample is a study of the immune and genomic landscape of osteosarcoma. Study context: The cohort was enriched for poor-risk osteosarcoma. Localized disease at presentation in 75% to 85%; about 60% were male.

The chain links TRBV19 to TRBJ2-5, with 8 bases fitting TRBD2. Specimen: metastatic tumor tissue from the lung. The TCR was taken from a girl under 18 with osteosarcoma. CDR3 sequence (DNA): TGTGCCAGTAGTCCGGGGGGGCCCGGGTCAGAGACCCAGTACTTC. Translated: CASSPGGPGSETQYF.